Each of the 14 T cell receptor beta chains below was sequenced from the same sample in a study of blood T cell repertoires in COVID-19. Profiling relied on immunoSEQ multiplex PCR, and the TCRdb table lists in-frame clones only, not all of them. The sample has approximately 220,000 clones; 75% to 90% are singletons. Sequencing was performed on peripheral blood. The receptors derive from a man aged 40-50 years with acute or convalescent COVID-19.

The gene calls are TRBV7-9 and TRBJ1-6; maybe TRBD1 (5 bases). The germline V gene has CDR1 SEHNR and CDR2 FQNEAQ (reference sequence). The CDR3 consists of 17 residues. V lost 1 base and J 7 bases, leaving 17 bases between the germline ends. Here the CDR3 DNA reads TGTGCCAGCAGCTTAGTATCTGGACAAATTAACAATTCACCCCTCCACTTT. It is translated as CASSLVSGQINNSPLHF.

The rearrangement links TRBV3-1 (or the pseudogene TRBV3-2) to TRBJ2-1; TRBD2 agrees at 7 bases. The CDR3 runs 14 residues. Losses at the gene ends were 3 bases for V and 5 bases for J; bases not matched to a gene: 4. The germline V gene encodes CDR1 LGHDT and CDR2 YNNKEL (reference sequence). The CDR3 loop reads CASSQRESNNEQFF. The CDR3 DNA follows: TGTGCCAGCAGCCAGCGGGAGAGCAACAATGAGCAGTTCTTC.

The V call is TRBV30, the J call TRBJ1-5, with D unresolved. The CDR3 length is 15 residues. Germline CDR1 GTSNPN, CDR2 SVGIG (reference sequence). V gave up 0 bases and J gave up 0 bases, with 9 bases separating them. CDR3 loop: CAWSVRVGSNQPQHF. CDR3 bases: TGTGCCTGGAGTGTACGGGTCGGTAGCAATCAGCCCCAGCATTTT.

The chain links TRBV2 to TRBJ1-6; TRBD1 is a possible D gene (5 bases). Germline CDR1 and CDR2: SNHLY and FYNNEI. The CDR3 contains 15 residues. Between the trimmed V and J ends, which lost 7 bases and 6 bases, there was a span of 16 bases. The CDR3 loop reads CASTEDTRANSPLHF. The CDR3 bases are TGTGCCAGCACCGAGGACACCCGGGCTAATTCACCCCTCCACTTT. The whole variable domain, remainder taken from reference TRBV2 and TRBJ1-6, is EPEVTQTPSHQVTQMGQEVILRCVPISNHLYFYWYRQILGQKVEFLVSFYNNEISEKSEIFDDQFSVERPDGSNFTLKIRSTKLEDSAMYFCASTEDTRANSPLHFGNGTRLTVT.

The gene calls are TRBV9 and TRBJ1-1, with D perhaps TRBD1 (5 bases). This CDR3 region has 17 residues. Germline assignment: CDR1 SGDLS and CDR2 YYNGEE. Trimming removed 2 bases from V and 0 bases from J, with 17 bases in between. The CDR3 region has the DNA TGTGCCAGCAGCGTCGGGGGGAATTCGGGATTGAACACTGAAGCTTTCTTT. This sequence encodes CASSVGGNSGLNTEAFF.

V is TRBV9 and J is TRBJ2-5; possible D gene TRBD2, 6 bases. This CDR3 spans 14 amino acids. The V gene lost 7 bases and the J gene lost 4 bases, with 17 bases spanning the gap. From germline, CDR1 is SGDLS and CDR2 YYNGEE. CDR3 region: CASVPGVGAETQYF. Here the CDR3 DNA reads TGTGCCAGCGTTCCGGGGGTTGGGGCAGAGACCCAGTACTTC.

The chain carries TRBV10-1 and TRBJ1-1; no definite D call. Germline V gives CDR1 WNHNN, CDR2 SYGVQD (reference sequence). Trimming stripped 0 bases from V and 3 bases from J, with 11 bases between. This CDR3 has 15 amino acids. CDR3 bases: TGCGCCAGCAGTGAGTCTGCTCGGGATGACACTGAAGCTTTCTTT. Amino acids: CASSESARDDTEAFF.

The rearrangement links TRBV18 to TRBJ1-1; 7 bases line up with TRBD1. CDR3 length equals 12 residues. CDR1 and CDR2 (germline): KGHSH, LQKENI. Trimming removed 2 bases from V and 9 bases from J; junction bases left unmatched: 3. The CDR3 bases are TGTGCCAGCTCACCAAGGGACAGTCAAGCTTTCTTT. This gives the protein CASSPRDSQAFF.

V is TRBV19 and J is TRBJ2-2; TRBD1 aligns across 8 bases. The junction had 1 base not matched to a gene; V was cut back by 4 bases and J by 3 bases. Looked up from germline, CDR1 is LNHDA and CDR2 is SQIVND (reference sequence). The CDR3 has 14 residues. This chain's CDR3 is CASSTGGDTGELFF. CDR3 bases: TGTGCCAGTAGTACAGGGGGCGACACCGGGGAGCTGTTTTTT.

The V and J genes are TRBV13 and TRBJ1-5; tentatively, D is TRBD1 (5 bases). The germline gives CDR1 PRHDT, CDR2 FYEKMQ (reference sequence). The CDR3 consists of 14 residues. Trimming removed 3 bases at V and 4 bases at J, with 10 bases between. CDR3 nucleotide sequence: TGTGCCAGCAGCTTTCAGGGAGGGAATCAGCCCCAGCATTTT. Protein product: CASSFQGGNQPQHF.

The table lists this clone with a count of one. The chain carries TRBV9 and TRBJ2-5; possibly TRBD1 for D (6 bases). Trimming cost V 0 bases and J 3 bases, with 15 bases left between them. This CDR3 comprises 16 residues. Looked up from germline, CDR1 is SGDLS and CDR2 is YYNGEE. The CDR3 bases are TGTGCCAGCAGCGTAGGCCGGACAGCGCTGAAAGAGACCCAGTACTTC. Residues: CASSVGRTALKETQYF.

The CDR3 region is CASSLTERQETQYF. CDR3 nucleotide sequence: TGTGCCAGCAGCTTAACGGAGAGACAAGAGACCCAGTACTTC. This chain links TRBV7-6 with TRBJ2-5; D gene unclear. The germline V gene encodes CDR1 SGHVS and CDR2 FNYEAQ. The CDR3 totals 14 residues. The V and J ends lost 2 bases and 2 bases respectively, with 9 bases between them.

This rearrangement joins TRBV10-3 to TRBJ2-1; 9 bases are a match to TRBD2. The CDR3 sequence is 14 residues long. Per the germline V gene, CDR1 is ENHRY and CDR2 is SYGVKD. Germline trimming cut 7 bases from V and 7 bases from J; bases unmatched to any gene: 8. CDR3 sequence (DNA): TGTGCCATCACCCCTAGCGGGGCTGGAAATGAGCAGTTCTTC. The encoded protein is CAITPSGAGNEQFF.

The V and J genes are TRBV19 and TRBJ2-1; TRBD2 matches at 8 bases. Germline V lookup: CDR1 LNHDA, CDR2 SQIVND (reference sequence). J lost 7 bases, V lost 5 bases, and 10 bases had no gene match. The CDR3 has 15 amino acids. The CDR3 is CASSLSEAGGNEQFF. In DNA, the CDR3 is TGTGCCAGTAGTCTCTCCGAGGCGGGAGGTAATGAGCAGTTCTTC.